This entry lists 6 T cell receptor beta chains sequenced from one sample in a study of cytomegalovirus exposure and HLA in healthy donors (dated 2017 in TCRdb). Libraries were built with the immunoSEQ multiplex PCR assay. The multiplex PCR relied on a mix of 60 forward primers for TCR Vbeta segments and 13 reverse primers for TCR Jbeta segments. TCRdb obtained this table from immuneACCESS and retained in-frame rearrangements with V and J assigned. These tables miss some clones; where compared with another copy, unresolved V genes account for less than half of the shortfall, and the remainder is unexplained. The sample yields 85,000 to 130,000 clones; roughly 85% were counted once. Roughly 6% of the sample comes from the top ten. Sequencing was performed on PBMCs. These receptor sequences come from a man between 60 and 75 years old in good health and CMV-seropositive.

CDR3 protein: CASSVPSGGSDTQYF. CDR3 DNA: TGTGCCAGCAGCGTACCCAGCGGGGGGTCAGATACGCAGTATTTT. The chain uses TRBV9 and TRBJ2-3; TRBD2 aligns across 9 bases. V lost 1 base to trimming and J lost 4 bases; unmatched junction nucleotides: 4. The CDR3 length is 15 residues. Germline CDR1 reads SGDLS; CDR2 reads YYNGEE.

CDR3 sequence (DNA): TGTGCCAGCAGCCCGGGAGGGAGGAACACCGGGGAGCTGTTTTTT. Protein product: CASSPGGRNTGELFF. The chain carries TRBV5-4 and TRBJ2-2; 8 nucleotides match TRBD2. The trim removed 4 bases at V and 1 base at J, leaving 3 bases unmatched. CDR1 and CDR2 (germline): SGHNT, YYREEE (reference sequence). CDR3 size: 15 residues.

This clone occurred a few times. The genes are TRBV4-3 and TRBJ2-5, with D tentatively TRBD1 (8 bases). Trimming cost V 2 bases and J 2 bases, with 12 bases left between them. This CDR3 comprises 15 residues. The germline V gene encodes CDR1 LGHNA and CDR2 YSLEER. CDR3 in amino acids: CASSQKQGGQETQYF. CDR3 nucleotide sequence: TGCGCCAGCAGCCAAAAACAGGGGGGGCAAGAGACCCAGTACTTC.

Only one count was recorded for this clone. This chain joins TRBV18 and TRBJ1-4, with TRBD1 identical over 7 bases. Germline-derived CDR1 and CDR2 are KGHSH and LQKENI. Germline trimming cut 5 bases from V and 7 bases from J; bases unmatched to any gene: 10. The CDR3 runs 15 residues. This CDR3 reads CASSVGDRTTEKLFF. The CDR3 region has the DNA TGTGCCAGCTCAGTAGGGGACAGAACCACTGAAAAACTGTTTTTT.

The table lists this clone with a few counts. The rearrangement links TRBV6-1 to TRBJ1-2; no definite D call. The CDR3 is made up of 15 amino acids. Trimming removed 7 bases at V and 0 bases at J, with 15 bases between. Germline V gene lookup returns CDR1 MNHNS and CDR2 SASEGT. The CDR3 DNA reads TGTGCCAGCAACCTAGGAGCAGAAACTAACTATGGCTACACCTTC. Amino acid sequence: CASNLGAETNYGYTF.

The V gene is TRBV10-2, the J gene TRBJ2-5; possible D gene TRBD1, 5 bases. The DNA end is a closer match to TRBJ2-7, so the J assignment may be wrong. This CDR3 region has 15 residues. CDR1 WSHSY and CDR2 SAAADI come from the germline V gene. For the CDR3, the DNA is TGCGCCAGCAGTGATAATAGCAGGGCCCCCTACGAGCAGTACTTC. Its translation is CASSDNSRAPYEQYF.